This T cell receptor beta chain stems from a study of OX40 agonist ivuxolimab in advanced cancers. Clones were read by immunoSEQ multiplex PCR, and TCRdb kept only the in-frame ones, dropping some. The sample lists around 20,000 clones; roughly 90% were seen once. V shed 0 bases, J shed 3 bases, and the junction held 2 bases outside the gene matches. Germline V lookup: CDR1 LGHNA, CDR2 YNFKEQ. The CDR3 is 15 residues long. The J gene is TRBJ2-1, the V gene TRBV4-2; 7 bases are shared with TRBD1. Source: CD4+ or CD8+ T cells sorted from blood, taken in a trial of the OX40 agonist ivuxolimab. The clonotype originates from an adult with an advanced solid tumor such as melanoma, head and neck, liver or kidney cancer. The CDR3 DNA reads as TGTGCCAGCAGCCAAGATCCAGGGGGCTACAATGAGCAGTTCTTC. Protein sequence: CASSQDPGGYNEQFF.